This record looks at one T cell receptor beta chain sequence and its context. In this sample, this clonotype turned up a few times. Its antigen remains undetermined. Per-base quality was not reported, and no clone a single base away is much larger than it. The source of the sample is a study of early T cells in non-severe SARS-CoV-2 infection (dated by TCRdb to the early 2020s). With respect to the entire study: Because TCR sequencing relied on bulk RNA taken from unsorted whole blood, pairing of alpha and beta chains was not possible.

The CDR3 has 13 amino acids, counting the end cysteine and phenylalanine. Kept here is only the CDR3 DNA, which spans 39 bases and is read in frame from base 1. Via the germline V gene, CDR1 is MNHEY and CDR2 SVGEGT. Germline trimming: 7 bases from V, 9 bases from J; junction bases outside gene matches: 10. Library preparation was by 5' RACE. TCRdb names NextSeq 500 as the instrument used. In the TCR library protocol, unique molecular identifiers were attached to individual cDNA molecules to correct for PCR bias and sequencing error. Sequencing covered both TCR alpha and beta chains, and within each sample the abundances of alpha and beta sequences were tightly co-correlated. The study's processing was this. V gene, J gene and CDR3 annotation of TCR sequences was performed with Decombinator V4. Expanded TCRs were defined as changing significantly between any two time points under a Poisson model with p below 0.0001. TCR abundances were normalised to the total number of TCRs sequenced per sample and expressed as counts per million. MAIT TCRs were defined by TRAV1-2 paired with TRAJ12, TRAJ20 or TRAJ33, and iNKT TCRs by TRAV10 paired with TRAJ18. VDJdb, accessed 1 November 2021, was searched for CMV, EBV and SARS-CoV-2 annotated TCRs, excluding TCRs annotated for multiple antigens. Using fastp at Q25 and MiXCR, TCRdb reprocessed the public reads and kept productive beta chains. Identical CDR3 proteins give one entry, which carries the most common genes and DNA. What appears here as the V and J calls and clone size reflects TCRdb's work, not the paper's. The sample table holds approximately 76,000 distinct CDR3 sequences, of which roughly 12% were seen once. Clones ranked in the top ten supply approximately 4.8% of the sample.

Results the study describes overall, beyond this receptor: VDJdb matching was skewed toward anti-spike CD8 responses, so virus-specific expansions were likely underestimated and private and CD4 specificities were missed.

A case-control design nested within a healthcare worker cohort in London, UK, was used, with weekly nasopharyngeal swab PCR tests and blood sampling performed. Healthcare workers were recruited during the week of the UK lockdown, between 23 and 31 March 2020, and followed weekly for up to about 15 weeks. The source of this sequence is an adult who was a healthcare worker with PCR-confirmed SARS-CoV-2 infection or an uninfected control (not recorded which). Sequencing was performed on whole blood. The V and J genes are TRBV6-2 or TRBV6-3 and TRBJ1-1; 8 bases in the junction line up with TRBD1. The nucleotides are TGTGCCAGCACCCTAAGTACAGGGGGAAAAGCTTTCTTT. This yields the protein CASTLSTGGKAFF.